A single sample is the source of the 28 T cell receptor beta chains below, sequenced in a study of T cell responses to AZD1222 COVID-19 vaccine. TCRdb's copy holds only in-frame clones and misses some; the assay was immunoSEQ multiplex PCR. This sample has 100,000 to 120,000 clones, with around 90% found just once. The starting material was peripheral blood, obtained on day 0 of AZD1222 vaccination. The receptor source for this set is an adult in good health.

V is TRBV15 and J is TRBJ2-7; 10 bases match TRBD1. V lost 2 bases to trimming and J lost 2 bases; unmatched junction nucleotides: 3. Germline V gives CDR1 LNHNV, CDR2 YYDKDF (reference sequence). This CDR3 contains 15 residues. The CDR3 DNA is TGTGCCACCAGCAGACTAGGACAGGGGGCCTACGAGCAGTACTTC. It codes for CATSRLGQGAYEQYF.

The chain uses TRBV18 and TRBJ1-1, with 7 bases fitting TRBD1. This CDR3 contains 15 residues. V shed 3 bases and J 2 bases; nucleotides not matched to a gene: 6. Looked up from germline, CDR1 is KGHSH and CDR2 is LQKENI. The CDR3 bases are TGTGCCAGCTCACCTAGTGGGACAGATAACACTGAAGCTTTCTTT. It is translated as CASSPSGTDNTEAFF.

The J gene is TRBJ2-7, the V gene TRBV6-5; 7 nucleotides align to TRBD1. Germline V lookup: CDR1 MNHEY, CDR2 SVGAGI. The CDR3 loop spans 15 amino acids. J gave up 4 bases and V 0 bases, and 6 bases lay outside the gene matches. CDR3 in DNA: TGTGCCAGCAGTTACTCCCGGGACAGTGTTTACGAGCAGTACTTC. Protein: CASSYSRDSVYEQYF.

The V gene is TRBV2, the J gene TRBJ2-5; unclear D gene. This CDR3 has 11 residues. The V gene's germline CDR1 is SNHLY and CDR2 FYNNEI. Between the trimmed V and J ends, which lost 7 bases and 4 bases, there was a span of 7 bases. As DNA, the CDR3 is TGTGCCAGCAAGGTATTAGAGACCCAGTACTTC. It translates to CASKVLETQYF.

This sequence joins TRBV29-1 and TRBJ2-7; 12 bases are a match to TRBD2. This CDR3 contains 13 residues. V lost 1 base, J lost 5 bases, and 0 bases stayed unmatched. Germline V CDR1 and CDR2: SQVTM, ANQGSEA. The CDR3 DNA reads as TGCAGCGTTGAAGGGACTAGCGGGAACGAGCAGTACTTC. It yields the protein CSVEGTSGNEQYF.

The V and J genes are TRBV27 and TRBJ1-3, with a possible D match to TRBD1 (5 bases). With 5 bases removed from V and 1 base from J, the gap between germline ends came to 21 bases. The CDR3 is made up of 18 amino acids. From germline, CDR1 is MNHEY and CDR2 SMNVEV (reference sequence). CDR3: CASSPLDRSPPSGNTIYF. The CDR3 DNA reads TGTGCCAGCAGTCCTTTAGACAGATCTCCTCCTTCTGGAAACACCATATATTTT.

The chain is built from TRBV19 and TRBJ2-6; D gene ambiguous. Between the trimmed V and J ends, which lost 5 bases and 0 bases, there was a span of 11 bases. Per the germline V gene, CDR1 is LNHDA and CDR2 is SQIVND (reference sequence). The length of the CDR3 is 16 residues. The CDR3 is CASSAQLLSGANVLTF. The CDR3 DNA is TGTGCCAGTAGTGCACAGCTACTCTCTGGGGCCAACGTCCTGACTTTC.

The genes are TRBV28 and TRBJ2-7, with D unclear. Germline V gives CDR1 MDHEN, CDR2 SYDVKM. V lost 2 bases, J lost 5 bases, and 13 bases lay in between. This CDR3 is 14 amino acids long. CDR3 DNA: TGTGCCAGCAGTTTAAGTAGGGTGGCCGACGAGCAGTACTTC. As protein: CASSLSRVADEQYF.

This clone was seen more than once but under ten times. The V and J genes are TRBV3-1 (or the pseudogene TRBV3-2) and TRBJ1-1; no definite D call. V gave up 0 bases and J gave up 1 base, with 6 bases separating them. Germline V CDR1 and CDR2: LGHDT, YNNKEL (reference sequence). The CDR3 totals 14 residues. The CDR3 bases are TGTGCCAGCAGCCAAGAGCTCCCGAACACTGAAGCTTTCTTT. Protein sequence: CASSQELPNTEAFF.

The chain joins TRBV3-1 (or the pseudogene TRBV3-2) to TRBJ2-1; the D gene is possibly TRBD1 (6 bases). Trimming took off 5 bases at V and 7 bases at J, with 15 bases between the two ends. Germline lookup yields CDR1 LGHDT and CDR2 YNNKEL (reference sequence). This CDR3 is 14 amino acids long. The DNA for the CDR3 is TGTGCCAGCAGCAACAGGGACCGTTTTAATGAGCAGTTCTTC. Amino acid sequence: CASSNRDRFNEQFF.

This chain connects TRBV3-1 (or the pseudogene TRBV3-2) to TRBJ1-5, with 7 positions matching TRBD1. Germline lookup yields CDR1 LGHDT and CDR2 YNNKEL (reference sequence). With 1 base clipped from V and 2 bases from J, the junction kept 8 bases outside the gene matches. This CDR3 comprises 17 residues. As DNA, the CDR3 is TGTGCCAGCAGCCAAGCACAGGGGAACGCCGGCAATCAGCCCCAGCATTTT. The encoded protein is CASSQAQGNAGNQPQHF.

The V and J genes are TRBV7-2 and TRBJ2-7; TRBD2 aligns across 8 bases. Per germline, CDR1 SGHTA and CDR2 FQGNSA. V lost 3 bases and J lost 4; bases outside the gene matches: 5. The CDR3 spans 14 residues. CDR3 amino acids: CASSLGTSLYEQYF. In nucleotides, the CDR3 is TGTGCCAGCAGCTTGGGGACTAGTCTATACGAGCAGTACTTC.

This chain uses TRBV27 with TRBJ2-1; 12 positions agree with TRBD2. The CDR3 length is 13 residues. Germline assignment: CDR1 MNHEY and CDR2 SMNVEV (reference sequence). Trimming at V came to 2 bases and at J to 15 bases, leaving 5 bases not matched to a gene. CDR3 protein: CASSLTGLAGPFF. CDR3 in DNA: TGTGCCAGCAGTTTAACCGGACTAGCGGGACCGTTCTTC.

The count of this clone is one. The rearrangement uses TRBV19 and TRBJ2-7, with D possibly matching TRBD1 (6 bases). Trimming stripped 5 bases from V and 3 bases from J, with 14 bases between. The CDR3 consists of 14 residues. Germline CDR1 LNHDA, CDR2 SQIVND (reference sequence). The CDR3: CASSPGTLLYEQYF. The CDR3, as DNA: TGTGCCAGTAGTCCCGGGACACTACTCTACGAGCAGTACTTC.

DNA for the CDR3: TGTGCCAGCAGTTACTTCCTTCAAACTCCGGGACTAGCGGGGGACGAGCAGTACTTC. This gives the protein CASSYFLQTPGLAGDEQYF. J is TRBJ2-7 and V is TRBV6-2 or TRBV6-3; TRBD2 agrees at 14 bases. CDR1 is MNHEY and CDR2 is SVGEGT in the germline V gene. The CDR3 extends over 19 amino acids. The junction had 13 bases not matched to a gene; V was cut back by 1 base and J by 5 bases.

Here the CDR3 reads CASSYTLQETQYF. Here the CDR3 DNA reads TGTGCCAGCAGCTACACCCTCCAAGAGACCCAGTACTTC. The V call is TRBV7-3, the J call TRBJ2-5; no firm D call. The CDR3 extends over 13 amino acids. Germline V gene lookup returns CDR1 SGHTA and CDR2 FQGTGA. Trimming shortened V by 4 bases and J by 1 base, and 7 bases separated the two germline ends.

The rearrangement joins TRBV21-1 to TRBJ2-7; the table's D call, TRBD1, has no DNA check behind it. TRBV21-1 represents a pseudogene. The CDR3 runs to 17 residues. The DNA for the CDR3 is TGTGCCAGCAGCAACGAAGACAGGGGGGGTAGAGGCTACGAGCAGTACTTC. Encoded protein: CASSNEDRGGRGYEQYF.

V and J are TRBV5-1 and TRBJ1-1; a possible D gene is TRBD1 (5 bases). Germline V gene lookup returns CDR1 SGHRS and CDR2 YFSETQ. V shed 5 bases and J shed 4 bases, with 9 bases lying between them. The CDR3 is made up of 12 amino acids. The CDR3 DNA follows: TGCGCCAGCAGTAAAGGGGTCACTGAAGCTTTCTTT. Its translation: CASSKGVTEAFF.

The rearrangement joins TRBV19 to TRBJ1-2; 8 bases line up with TRBD1. The CDR3 contains 14 residues. In germline, CDR1 is LNHDA, CDR2 SQIVND (reference sequence). With V trimmed by 3 bases and J by 7 bases, 7 bases remained unmatched. CDR3 in amino acids: CASSMGTGSSGYTF. CDR3 coding DNA: TGTGCCAGTAGTATGGGGACAGGCTCTTCTGGCTACACCTTC.

V usage is TRBV2 and J usage is TRBJ2-1; D is undetermined. Germline values: CDR1 SNHLY, CDR2 FYNNEI. Deletions cut 4 bases from V and 8 bases from J, with 18 bases between. The CDR3 length is 15 residues. CDR3 coding DNA: TGTGCCAGCAGTGGCTCTGCGCCACAGACCGATGAGCAGTTCTTC. Its translation is CASSGSAPQTDEQFF.

The chain links TRBV7-3 to TRBJ1-1; D is possibly TRBD1 (6 bases). In germline, CDR1 is SGHTA, CDR2 FQGTGA. The CDR3 runs to 15 residues. V lost 0 bases to trimming and J lost 2 bases, with 10 bases between them. CDR3 DNA sequence: TGTGCCAGCAGCTTAACCGGGGGCCAAAACACTGAAGCTTTCTTT. This encodes CASSLTGGQNTEAFF.

The CDR3 spells CASSQSTRDGTGDYEQYF. CDR3 sequence (DNA): TGCGCCAGCAGTCAATCGACGAGGGACGGGACAGGGGACTACGAGCAGTACTTC. This chain connects TRBV23-1 to TRBJ2-7; TRBD1 aligns across 10 bases. TRBV23-1 is treated as an ORF (open reading frame) with a function not yet certain. CDR3 size: 18 residues. V was pared by 0 bases and J by 3 bases, with 11 bases of the junction left unmatched.

This chain connects TRBV27 to TRBJ2-2; D possibly corresponds to TRBD2 (5 bases). CDR1 MNHEY and CDR2 SMNVEV come from the germline V gene (reference sequence). V was cut by 6 bases and J by 0 bases, with 14 bases left in between. CDR3 length: 16 residues. The CDR3: CASSFRSGANTGELFF. CDR3 sequence (DNA): TGTGCCAGCAGCTTTCGCAGCGGCGCGAACACCGGGGAGCTGTTTTTT.

This clone showed up just a few times. V is TRBV12-3 or TRBV12-4 and J is TRBJ2-5, with a tentative D call TRBD2 (5 bases). Trimming left V 3 bases short and J 7 bases short, with 9 bases between. The CDR3 has 12 amino acids. DNA for the CDR3: TGTGCCAGCAGTTTCTCAGGAGGGACCCAGTACTTC. Its translation is CASSFSGGTQYF.

This chain connects TRBV13 to TRBJ2-7; 13 positions match TRBD2. The germline CDR1 and CDR2 sequences are PRHDT and FYEKMQ (reference sequence). J gave up 4 bases and V 5 bases, and 5 bases lay outside the gene matches. The length of the CDR3 is 15 residues. The CDR3 DNA follows: TGTGCCAGCAGCCCGTGGACTAGCGGGAGTTACGAGCAGTACTTC. It encodes CASSPWTSGSYEQYF.

The chain is built from TRBV27 and TRBJ2-3; the match to TRBD2 covers 8 bases. There are 20 residues in the CDR3. Germline loops: CDR1 MNHEY, CDR2 SMNVEV (reference sequence). V shed 4 bases and J 3 bases; nucleotides not matched to a gene: 21. CDR3 DNA sequence: TGTGCCAGCAGTTCCAATCCGGGACGACGGGGGGGCAGCGGTACAGATACGCAGTATTTT. This translates into CASSSNPGRRGGSGTDTQYF.

J is TRBJ2-7 and V is TRBV11-3; D possibly corresponds to TRBD2 (6 bases). V was pared by 5 bases and J by 3 bases, with 14 bases between. The CDR3 runs to 14 residues. Germline CDR1 SGHNT, CDR2 YENEEA. The CDR3 spells CASSPGLQDYEQYF. CDR3 coding DNA: TGTGCCAGCAGCCCGGGACTTCAAGACTACGAGCAGTACTTC. Full variable domain (remainder filled in from reference TRBV11-3 and TRBJ2-7): EAGVVQSPRYKIIEKKQPVAFWCNPISGHNTLYWYLQNLGQGPELLIRYENEEAVDDSQLPKDRFSAERLKGVDSTLKIQPAELGDSAVYLCASSPGLQDYEQYFGPGTRLTVT.

The rearrangement links TRBV28 to TRBJ1-4; a weak D match, TRBD1 (5 bases). Looked up from germline, CDR1 is MDHEN and CDR2 is SYDVKM. The ends were cut back, 8 bases at V and 8 bases at J, with 24 bases in the middle. CDR3 length: 16 residues. The CDR3: CASGPAGVRVGEKLFF. The CDR3 bases are TGTGCCAGCGGCCCCGCTGGAGTCAGGGTTGGCGAAAAACTGTTTTTT.